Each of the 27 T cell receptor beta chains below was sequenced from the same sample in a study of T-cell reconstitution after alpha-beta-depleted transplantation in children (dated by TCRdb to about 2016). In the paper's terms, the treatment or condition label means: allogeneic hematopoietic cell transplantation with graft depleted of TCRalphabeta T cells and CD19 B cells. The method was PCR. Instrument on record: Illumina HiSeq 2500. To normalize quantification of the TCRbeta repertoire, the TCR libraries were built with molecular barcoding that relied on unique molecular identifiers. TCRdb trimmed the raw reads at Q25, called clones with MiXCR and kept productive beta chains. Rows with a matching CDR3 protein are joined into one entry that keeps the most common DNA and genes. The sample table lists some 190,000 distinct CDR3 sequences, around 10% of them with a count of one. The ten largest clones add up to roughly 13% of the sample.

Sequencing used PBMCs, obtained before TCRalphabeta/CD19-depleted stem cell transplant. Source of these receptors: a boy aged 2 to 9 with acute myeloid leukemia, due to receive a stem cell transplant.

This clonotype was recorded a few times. This CDR3 is CASSPVDRAGYGYTF. CDR3 DNA: TGTGCCAGCAGTCCGGTGGACAGGGCGGGCTATGGCTACACCTTC. The chain links TRBV5-6 to TRBJ1-2, with 8 bases identical to TRBD1. This CDR3 region has 15 residues. Germline V gives CDR1 SGHDT, CDR2 YYEEEE. The J segment lost 4 bases and the V segment lost 5 bases, leaving 10 bases of the junction unmatched.

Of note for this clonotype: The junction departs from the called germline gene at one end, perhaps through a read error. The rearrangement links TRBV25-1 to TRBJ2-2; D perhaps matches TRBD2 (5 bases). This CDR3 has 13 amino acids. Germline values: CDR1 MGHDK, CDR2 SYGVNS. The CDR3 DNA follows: TGTGCCAGCAGTGAAGGGAACACCGGGGAGCAGTTTTTT. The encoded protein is CASSEGNTGEQFF.

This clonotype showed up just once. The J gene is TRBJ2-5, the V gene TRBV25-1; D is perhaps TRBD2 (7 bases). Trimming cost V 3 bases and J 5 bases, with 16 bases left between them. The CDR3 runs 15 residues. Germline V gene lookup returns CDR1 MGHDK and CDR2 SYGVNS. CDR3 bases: TGTGCCAGCAGTGAGGCCGCGGGGGCCGGGGAGACCCAGTACTTC. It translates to CASSEAAGAGETQYF.

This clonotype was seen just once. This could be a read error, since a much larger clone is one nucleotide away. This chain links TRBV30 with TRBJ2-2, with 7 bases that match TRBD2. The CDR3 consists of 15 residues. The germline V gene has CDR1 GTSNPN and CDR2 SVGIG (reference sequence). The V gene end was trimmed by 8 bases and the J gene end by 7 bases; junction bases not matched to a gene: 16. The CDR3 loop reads CARASGDFRGGELFF. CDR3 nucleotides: TGTGCCAGGGCGAGCGGGGACTTCAGAGGCGGGGAGCTGTTTTTT.

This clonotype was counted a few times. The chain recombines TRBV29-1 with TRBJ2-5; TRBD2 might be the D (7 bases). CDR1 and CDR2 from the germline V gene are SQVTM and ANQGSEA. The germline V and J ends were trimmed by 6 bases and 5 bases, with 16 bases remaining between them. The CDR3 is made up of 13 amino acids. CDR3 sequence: CSVIRGGWETQYF. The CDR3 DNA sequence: TGCAGCGTGATAAGGGGGGGTTGGGAGACCCAGTACTTC.

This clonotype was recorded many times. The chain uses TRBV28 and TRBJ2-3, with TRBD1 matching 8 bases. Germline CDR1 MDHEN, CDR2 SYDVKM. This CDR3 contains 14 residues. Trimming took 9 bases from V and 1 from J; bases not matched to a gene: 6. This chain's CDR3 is CASLPGQGTDTQYF. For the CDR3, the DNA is TGTGCCAGTCTCCCGGGACAGGGCACAGATACGCAGTATTTT.

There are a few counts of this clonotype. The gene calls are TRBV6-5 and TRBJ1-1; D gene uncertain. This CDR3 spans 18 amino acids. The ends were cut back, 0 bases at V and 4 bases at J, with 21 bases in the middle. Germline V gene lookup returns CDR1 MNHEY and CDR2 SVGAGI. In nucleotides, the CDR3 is TGTGCCAGCAGTTACTCGAGAGAACTGAGGGTTGGTACCACTGAAGCTTTCTTT. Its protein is CASSYSRELRVGTTEAFF.

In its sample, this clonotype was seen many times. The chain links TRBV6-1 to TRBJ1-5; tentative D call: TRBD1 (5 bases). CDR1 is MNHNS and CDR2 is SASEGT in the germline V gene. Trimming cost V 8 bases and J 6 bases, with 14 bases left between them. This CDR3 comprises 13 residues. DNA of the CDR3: TGTGCCAGCGAACCCTATGGGACTCAGCCCCAGCATTTT. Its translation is CASEPYGTQPQHF.

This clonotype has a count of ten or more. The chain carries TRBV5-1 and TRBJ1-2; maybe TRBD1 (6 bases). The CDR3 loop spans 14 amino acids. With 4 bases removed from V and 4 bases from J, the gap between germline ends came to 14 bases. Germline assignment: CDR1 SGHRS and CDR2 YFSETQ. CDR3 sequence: CASSVGARTYGYTF. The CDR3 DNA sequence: TGCGCCAGCAGCGTGGGGGCACGGACCTATGGCTACACCTTC.

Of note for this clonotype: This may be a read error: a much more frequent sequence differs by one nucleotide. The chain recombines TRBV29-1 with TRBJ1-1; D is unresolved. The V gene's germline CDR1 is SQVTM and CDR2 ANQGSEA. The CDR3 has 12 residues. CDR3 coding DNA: TGCAGAATCCCCCTTGGCAGCACTGAAGCTTTCTTT. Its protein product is CRIPLGSTEAFF. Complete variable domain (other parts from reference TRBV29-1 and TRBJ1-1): SAVISQKPSRDICQRGTSLTIQCQVDSQVTMMFWYRQQPGQSLTLIATANQGSEATYESGFVIDKFPISRPNLTFSTLTVSNMSPEDSSIYLCRIPLGSTEAFFGQGTRLTVV.

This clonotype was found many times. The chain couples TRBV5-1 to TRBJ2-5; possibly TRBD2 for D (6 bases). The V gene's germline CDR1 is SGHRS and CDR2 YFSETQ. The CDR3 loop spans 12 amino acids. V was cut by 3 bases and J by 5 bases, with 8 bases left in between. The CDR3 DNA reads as TGCGCCAGCAGCTGGGAGGCTGAGACCCAGTACTTC. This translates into CASSWEAETQYF.

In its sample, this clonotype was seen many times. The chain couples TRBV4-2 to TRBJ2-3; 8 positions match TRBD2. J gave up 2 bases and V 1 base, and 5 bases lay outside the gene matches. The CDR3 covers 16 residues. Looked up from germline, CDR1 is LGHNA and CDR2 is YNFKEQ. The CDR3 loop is CASSQVAGGTTDTQYF. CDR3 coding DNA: TGTGCCAGCAGCCAAGTCGCGGGGGGTACCACAGATACGCAGTATTTT.

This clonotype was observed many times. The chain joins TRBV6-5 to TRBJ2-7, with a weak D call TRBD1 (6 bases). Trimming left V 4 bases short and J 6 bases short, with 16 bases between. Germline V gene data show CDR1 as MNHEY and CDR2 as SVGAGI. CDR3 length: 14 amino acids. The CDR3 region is CASSWDKHLGEQYF. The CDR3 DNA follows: TGTGCCAGCAGTTGGGACAAACACTTAGGCGAGCAGTACTTC.

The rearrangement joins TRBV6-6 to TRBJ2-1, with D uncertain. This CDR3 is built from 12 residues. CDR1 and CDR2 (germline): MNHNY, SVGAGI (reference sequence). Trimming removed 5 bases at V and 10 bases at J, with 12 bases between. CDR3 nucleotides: TGTGCCAGCAGTCTAACGTCCCGGGAGCAGTTCTTC. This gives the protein CASSLTSREQFF.

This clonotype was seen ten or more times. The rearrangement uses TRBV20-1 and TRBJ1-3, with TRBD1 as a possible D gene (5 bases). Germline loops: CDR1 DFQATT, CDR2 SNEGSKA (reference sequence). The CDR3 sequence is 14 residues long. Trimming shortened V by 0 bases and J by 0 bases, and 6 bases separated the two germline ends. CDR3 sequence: CSARDQGSGNTIYF. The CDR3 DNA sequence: TGCAGTGCTAGAGATCAGGGCTCTGGAAACACCATATATTTT.

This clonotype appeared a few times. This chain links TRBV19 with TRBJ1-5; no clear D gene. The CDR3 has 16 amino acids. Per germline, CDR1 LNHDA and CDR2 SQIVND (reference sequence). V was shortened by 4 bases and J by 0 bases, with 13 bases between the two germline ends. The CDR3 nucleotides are TGTGCCAGTAGTACCCGGTCGTCCTTTAGCAATCAGCCCCAGCATTTT. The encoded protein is CASSTRSSFSNQPQHF. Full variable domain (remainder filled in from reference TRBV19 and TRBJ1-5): DGGITQSPKYLFRKEGQNVTLSCEQNLNHDAMYWYRQDPGQGLRLIYYSQIVNDFQKGDIAEGYSVSREKKESFPLTVTSAQKNPTAFYLCASSTRSSFSNQPQHFGDGTRLSIL.

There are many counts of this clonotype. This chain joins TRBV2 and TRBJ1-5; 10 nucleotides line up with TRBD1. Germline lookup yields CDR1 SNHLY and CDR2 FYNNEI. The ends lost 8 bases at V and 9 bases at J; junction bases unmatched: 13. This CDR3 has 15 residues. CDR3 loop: CASDTRDRGDVPQHF. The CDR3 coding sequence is TGTGCCAGCGATACCCGGGACAGGGGTGATGTGCCCCAGCATTTT.

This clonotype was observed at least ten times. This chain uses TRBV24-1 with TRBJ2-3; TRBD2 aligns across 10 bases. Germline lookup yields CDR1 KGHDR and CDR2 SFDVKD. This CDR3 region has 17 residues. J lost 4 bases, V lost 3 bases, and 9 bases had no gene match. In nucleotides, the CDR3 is TGTGCCACCAGTGATGTTAGCGGGGGGAGGGCTCCAGATACGCAGTATTTT. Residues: CATSDVSGGRAPDTQYF.

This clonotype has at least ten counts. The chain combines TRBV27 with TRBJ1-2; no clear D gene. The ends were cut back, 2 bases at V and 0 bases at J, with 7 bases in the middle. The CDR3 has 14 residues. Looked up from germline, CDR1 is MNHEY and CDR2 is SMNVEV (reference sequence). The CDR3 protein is CASSLGSTNYGYTF. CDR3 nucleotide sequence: TGTGCCAGCAGTTTAGGAAGTACTAACTATGGCTACACCTTC.

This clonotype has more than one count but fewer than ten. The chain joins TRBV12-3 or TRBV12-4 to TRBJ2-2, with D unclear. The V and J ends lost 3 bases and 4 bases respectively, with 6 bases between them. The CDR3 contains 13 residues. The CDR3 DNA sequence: TGTGCCAGCAGTTTCTCCCCCACCGGGGAGCTGTTTTTT. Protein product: CASSFSPTGELFF.

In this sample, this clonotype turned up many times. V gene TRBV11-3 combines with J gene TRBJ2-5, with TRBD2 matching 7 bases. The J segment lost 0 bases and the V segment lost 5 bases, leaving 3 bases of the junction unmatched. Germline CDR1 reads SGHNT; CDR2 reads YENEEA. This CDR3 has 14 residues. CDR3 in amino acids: CASSPSGDQETQYF. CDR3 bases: TGTGCCAGCAGCCCAAGCGGGGACCAAGAGACCCAGTACTTC. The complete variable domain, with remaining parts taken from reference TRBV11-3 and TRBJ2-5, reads EAGVVQSPRYKIIEKKQPVAFWCNPISGHNTLYWYLQNLGQGPELLIRYENEEAVDDSQLPKDRFSAERLKGVDSTLKIQPAELGDSAVYLCASSPSGDQETQYFGPGTRLLVL.

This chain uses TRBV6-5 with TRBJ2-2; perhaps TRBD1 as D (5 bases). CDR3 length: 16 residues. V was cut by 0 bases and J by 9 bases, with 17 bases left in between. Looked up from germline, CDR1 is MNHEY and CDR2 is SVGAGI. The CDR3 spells CASSYSYIDSPRELFF. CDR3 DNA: TGTGCCAGCAGTTACTCCTATATCGACAGTCCTCGGGAGCTGTTTTTT.

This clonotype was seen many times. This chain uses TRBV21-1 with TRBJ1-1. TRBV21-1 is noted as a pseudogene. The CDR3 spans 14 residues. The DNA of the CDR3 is TGTGCCAGCAGCAAGGTGAAGGGAAGAACTGAAGCTTTCTTT. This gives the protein CASSKVKGRTEAFF.

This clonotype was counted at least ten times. CDR3: CSVVEWVNYNEQFF. In DNA form, the CDR3 reads TGCAGCGTTGTTGAGTGGGTGAACTACAATGAGCAGTTCTTC. The chain recombines TRBV29-1 with TRBJ2-1; no definite D call. The CDR3 covers 14 residues. Germline V CDR1 and CDR2: SQVTM, ANQGSEA. The ends were cut back, 4 bases at V and 3 bases at J, with 13 bases in the middle.

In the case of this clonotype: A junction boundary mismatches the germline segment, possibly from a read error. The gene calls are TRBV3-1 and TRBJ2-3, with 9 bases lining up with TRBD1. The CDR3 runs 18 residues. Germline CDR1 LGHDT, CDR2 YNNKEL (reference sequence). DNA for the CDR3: TGTGCCTGCACCCACGGACAGGGGACGCTCCTATCCACAAATACGCAGTATTTT. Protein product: CACTHGQGTLLSTNTQYF.

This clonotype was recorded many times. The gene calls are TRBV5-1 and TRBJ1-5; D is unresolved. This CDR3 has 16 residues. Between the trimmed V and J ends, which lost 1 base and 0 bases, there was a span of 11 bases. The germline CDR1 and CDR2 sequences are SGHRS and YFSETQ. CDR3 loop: CASSLLGPYSNQPQHF. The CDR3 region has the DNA TGCGCCAGCAGCTTGTTGGGCCCTTATAGCAATCAGCCCCAGCATTTT.

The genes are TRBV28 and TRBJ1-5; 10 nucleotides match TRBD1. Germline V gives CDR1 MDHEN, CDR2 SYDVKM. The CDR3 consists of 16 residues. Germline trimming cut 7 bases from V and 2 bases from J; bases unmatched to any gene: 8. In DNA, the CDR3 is TGTGCCAGCAACCGGGACAGGGGCGCGGGCAATCAGCCCCAGCATTTT. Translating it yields CASNRDRGAGNQPQHF.